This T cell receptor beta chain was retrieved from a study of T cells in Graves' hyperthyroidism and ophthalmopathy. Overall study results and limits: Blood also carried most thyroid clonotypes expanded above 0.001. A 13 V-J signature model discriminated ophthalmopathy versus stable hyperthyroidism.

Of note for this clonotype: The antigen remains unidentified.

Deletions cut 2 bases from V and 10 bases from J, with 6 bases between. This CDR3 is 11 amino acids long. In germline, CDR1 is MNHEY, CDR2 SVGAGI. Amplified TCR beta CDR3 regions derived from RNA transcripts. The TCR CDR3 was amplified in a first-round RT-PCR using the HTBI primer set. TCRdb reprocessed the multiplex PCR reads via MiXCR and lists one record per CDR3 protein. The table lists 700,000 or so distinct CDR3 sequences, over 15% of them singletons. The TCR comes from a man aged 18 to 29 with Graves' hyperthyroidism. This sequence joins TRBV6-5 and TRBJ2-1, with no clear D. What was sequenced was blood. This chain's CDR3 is CASSYQWEQFF. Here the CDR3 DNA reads TGTGCCAGCAGTTACCAGTGGGAGCAGTTCTTC.